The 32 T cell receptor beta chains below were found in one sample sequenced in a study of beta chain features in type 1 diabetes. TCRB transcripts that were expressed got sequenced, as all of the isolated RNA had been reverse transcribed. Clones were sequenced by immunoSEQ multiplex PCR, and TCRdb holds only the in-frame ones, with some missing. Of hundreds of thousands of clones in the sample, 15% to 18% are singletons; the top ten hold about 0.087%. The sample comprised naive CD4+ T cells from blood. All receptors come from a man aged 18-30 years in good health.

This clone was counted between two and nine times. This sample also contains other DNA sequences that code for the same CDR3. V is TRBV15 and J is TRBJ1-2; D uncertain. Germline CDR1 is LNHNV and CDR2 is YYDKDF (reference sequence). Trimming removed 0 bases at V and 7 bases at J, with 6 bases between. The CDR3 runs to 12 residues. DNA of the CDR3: TGTGCCACCAGCAGAGATCGGAGTGGCTACACCTTC. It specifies CATSRDRSGYTF.

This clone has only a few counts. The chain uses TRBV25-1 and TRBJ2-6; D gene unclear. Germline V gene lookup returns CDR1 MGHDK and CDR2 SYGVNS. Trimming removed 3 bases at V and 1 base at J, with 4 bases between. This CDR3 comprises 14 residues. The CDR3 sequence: CASSESSGANVLTF. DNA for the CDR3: TGTGCCAGCAGTGAGAGTTCTGGGGCCAACGTCCTGACTTTC.

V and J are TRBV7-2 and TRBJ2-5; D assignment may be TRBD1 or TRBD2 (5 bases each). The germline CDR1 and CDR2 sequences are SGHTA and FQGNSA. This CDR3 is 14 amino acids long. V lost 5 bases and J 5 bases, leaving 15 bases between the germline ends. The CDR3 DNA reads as TGTGCCAGCAGCCACAGGAGGACAAGTGAGACCCAGTACTTC. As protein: CASSHRRTSETQYF.

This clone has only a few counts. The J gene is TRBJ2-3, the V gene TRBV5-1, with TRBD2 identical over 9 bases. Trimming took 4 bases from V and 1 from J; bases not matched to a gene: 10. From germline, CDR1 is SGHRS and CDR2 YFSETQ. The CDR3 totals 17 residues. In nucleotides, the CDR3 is TGCGCCAGCAGCCCCTGGGGTAGCGGGGGCCGCACAGATACGCAGTATTTT. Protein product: CASSPWGSGGRTDTQYF.

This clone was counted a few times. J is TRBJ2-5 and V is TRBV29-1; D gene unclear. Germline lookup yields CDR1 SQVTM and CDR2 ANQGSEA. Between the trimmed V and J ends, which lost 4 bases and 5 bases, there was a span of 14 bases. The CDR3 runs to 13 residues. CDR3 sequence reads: CSVGSSNGETQYF. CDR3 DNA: TGCAGCGTTGGATCATCGAACGGGGAGACCCAGTACTTC.

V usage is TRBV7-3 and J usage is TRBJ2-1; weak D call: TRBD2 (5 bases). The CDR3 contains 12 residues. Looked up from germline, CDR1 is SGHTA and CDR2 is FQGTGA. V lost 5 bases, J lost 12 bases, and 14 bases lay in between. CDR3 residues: CASSGPGIVQFF. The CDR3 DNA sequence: TGTGCCAGCAGCGGCCCGGGAATCGTGCAGTTCTTC.

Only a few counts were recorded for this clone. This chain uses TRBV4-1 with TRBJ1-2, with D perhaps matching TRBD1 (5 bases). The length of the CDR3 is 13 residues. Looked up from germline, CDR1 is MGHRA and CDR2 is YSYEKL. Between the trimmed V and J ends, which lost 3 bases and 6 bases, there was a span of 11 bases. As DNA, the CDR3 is TGCGCCAGCAGCCAGATCCAGGGAAATGGCTACACCTTC. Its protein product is CASSQIQGNGYTF.

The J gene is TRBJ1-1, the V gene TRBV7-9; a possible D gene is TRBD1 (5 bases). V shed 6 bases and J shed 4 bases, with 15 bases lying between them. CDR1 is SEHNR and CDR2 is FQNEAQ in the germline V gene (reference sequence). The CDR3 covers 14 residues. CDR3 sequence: CASRSVRGGTEAFF. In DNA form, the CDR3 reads TGTGCCAGCAGGTCGGTGCGCGGGGGCACTGAAGCTTTCTTT.

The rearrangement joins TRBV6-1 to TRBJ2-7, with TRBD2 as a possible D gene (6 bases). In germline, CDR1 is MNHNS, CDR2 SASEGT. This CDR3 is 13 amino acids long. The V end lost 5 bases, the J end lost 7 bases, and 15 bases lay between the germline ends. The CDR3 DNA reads TGTGCCAGCAGTCTACATCTAGCGCGGGAGCAGTACTTC. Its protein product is CASSLHLAREQYF.

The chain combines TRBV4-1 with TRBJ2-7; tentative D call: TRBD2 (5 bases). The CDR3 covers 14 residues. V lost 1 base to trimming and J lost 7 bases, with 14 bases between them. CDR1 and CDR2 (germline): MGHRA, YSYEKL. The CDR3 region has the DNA TGCGCCAGCAGCCAAGCGGGAACCGTAAGGGAGCAGTACTTC. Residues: CASSQAGTVREQYF.

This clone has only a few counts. The DNA of the CDR3 is TGTGCCAGCAAAGGTCATCACTACGAGCAGTACTTC. Encoded protein: CASKGHHYEQYF. The chain links TRBV7-3 to TRBJ2-7; D is unresolved. The germline gives CDR1 SGHTA, CDR2 FQGTGA. The CDR3 sequence is 12 residues long. V was pared by 7 bases and J by 3 bases, with 10 bases between.

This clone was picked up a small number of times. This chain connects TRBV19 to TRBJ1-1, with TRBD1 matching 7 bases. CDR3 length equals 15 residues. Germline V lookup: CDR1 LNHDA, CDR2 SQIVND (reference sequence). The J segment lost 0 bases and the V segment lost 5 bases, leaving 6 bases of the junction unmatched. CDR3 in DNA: TGTGCCAGTAGTCCCCAGGGACAGATGAACACTGAAGCTTTCTTT. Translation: CASSPQGQMNTEAFF.

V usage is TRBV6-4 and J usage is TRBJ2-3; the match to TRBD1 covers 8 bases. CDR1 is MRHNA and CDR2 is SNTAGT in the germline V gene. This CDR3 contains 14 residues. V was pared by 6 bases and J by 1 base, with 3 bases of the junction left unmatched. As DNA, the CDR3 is TGTGCCAGCAGGGTGGGACAGGGCACAGATACGCAGTATTTT. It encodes CASRVGQGTDTQYF.

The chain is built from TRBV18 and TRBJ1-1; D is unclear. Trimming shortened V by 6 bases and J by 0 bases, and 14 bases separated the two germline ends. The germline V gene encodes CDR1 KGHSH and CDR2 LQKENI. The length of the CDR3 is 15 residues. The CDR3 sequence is CASSPVVALNTEAFF. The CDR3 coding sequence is TGTGCCAGCTCCCCCGTCGTGGCGTTGAACACTGAAGCTTTCTTT.

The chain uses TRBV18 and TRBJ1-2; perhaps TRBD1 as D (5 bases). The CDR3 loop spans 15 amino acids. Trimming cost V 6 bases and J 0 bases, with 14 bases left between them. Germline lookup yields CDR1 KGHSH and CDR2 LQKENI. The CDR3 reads CASSRPVGANYGYTF. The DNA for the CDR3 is TGTGCCAGCTCGCGACCGGTGGGGGCTAACTATGGCTACACCTTC. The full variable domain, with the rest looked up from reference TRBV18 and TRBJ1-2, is NAGVMQNPRHLVRRRGQEARLRCSPMKGHSHVYWYRQLPEEGLKFMVYLQKENIIDESGMPKERFSAEFPKEGPSILRIQQVVRGDSAAYFCASSRPVGANYGYTFGSGTRLTVV.

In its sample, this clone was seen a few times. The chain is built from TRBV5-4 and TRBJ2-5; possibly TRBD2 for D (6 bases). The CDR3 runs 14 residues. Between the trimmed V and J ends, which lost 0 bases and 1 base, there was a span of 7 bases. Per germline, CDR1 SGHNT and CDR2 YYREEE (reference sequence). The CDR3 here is CASSLVGSQETQYF. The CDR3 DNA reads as TGTGCCAGCAGCTTGGTCGGGAGCCAAGAGACCCAGTACTTC.

This CDR3 reads CASSLNSAGAYNEQFF. The DNA for the CDR3 is TGTGCCAGCAGTTTAAATTCGGCAGGGGCATACAATGAGCAGTTCTTC. V usage is TRBV28 and J usage is TRBJ2-1; a possible D gene is TRBD1 (6 bases). Germline CDR1 is MDHEN and CDR2 is SYDVKM. The CDR3 is made up of 16 amino acids. With 2 bases removed from V and 4 bases from J, the gap between germline ends came to 15 bases.

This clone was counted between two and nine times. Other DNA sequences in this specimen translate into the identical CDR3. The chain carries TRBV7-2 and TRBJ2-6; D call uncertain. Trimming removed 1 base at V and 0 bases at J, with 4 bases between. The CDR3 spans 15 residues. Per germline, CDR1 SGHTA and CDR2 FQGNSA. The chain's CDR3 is CASSLGLSGANVLTF. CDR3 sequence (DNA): TGTGCCAGCAGCTTAGGACTCTCTGGGGCCAACGTCCTGACTTTC.

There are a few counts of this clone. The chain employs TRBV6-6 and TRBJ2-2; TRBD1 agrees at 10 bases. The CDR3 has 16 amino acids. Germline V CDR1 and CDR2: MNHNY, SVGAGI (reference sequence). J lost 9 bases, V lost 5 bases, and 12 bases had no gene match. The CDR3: CASSNTGQGLFRELFF. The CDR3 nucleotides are TGTGCCAGCAGTAACACGGGACAGGGGTTGTTTAGGGAGCTGTTTTTT.

The CDR3 is CATREAEAFF. CDR3 nucleotide sequence: TGTGCCACCAGGGAGGCTGAAGCTTTCTTT. The chain links TRBV28 to TRBJ1-1, with D perhaps matching TRBD1 (5 bases). CDR3 length: 10 residues. Looked up from germline, CDR1 is MDHEN and CDR2 is SYDVKM. V lost 10 bases, J lost 6 bases, and 9 bases lay in between.

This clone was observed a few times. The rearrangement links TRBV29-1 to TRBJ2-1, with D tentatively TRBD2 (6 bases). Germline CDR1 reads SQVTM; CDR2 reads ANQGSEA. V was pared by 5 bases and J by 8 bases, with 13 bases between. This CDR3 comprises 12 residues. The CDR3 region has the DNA TGCAGCGTTCGGGACCGCGGGGATGAGCAGTTCTTC. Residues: CSVRDRGDEQFF.

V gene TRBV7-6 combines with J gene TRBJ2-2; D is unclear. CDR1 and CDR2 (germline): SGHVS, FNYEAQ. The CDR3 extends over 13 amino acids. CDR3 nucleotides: TGTGCACCTCCGGACGGGTCTACCGGGGAGCTGTTTTTT. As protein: CAPPDGSTGELFF.

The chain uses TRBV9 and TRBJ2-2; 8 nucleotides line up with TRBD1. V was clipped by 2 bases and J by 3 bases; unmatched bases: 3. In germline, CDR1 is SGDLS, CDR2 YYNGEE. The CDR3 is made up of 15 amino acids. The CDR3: CASSVNRGDTGELFF. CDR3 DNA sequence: TGTGCCAGCAGCGTCAACAGGGGGGACACCGGGGAGCTGTTTTTT.

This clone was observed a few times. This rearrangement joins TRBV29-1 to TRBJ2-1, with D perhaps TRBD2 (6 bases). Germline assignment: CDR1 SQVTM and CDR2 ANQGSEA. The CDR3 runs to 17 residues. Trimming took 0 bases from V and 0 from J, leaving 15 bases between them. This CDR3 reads CSVEEGGPGSSYNEQFF. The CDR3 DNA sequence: TGCAGCGTTGAAGAGGGAGGCCCGGGTAGCTCCTACAATGAGCAGTTCTTC.

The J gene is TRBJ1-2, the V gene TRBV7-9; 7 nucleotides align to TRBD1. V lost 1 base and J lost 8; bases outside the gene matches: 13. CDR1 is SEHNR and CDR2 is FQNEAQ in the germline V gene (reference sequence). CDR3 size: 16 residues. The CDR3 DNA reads TGTGCCAGCAGCTTAGTTCCCGAGACAGGGCCGTGGGGCTACACCTTC. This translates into CASSLVPETGPWGYTF.

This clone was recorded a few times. The DNA for the CDR3 is TGTGCCAGCAGGGAGGGAAGCACAGATACGCAGTATTTT. It is translated as CASREGSTDTQYF. The chain has TRBV2 and TRBJ2-3; weak D call: TRBD2 (6 bases). The V gene lost 6 bases and the J gene lost 0 bases, with 7 bases spanning the gap. CDR3 length: 13 residues. Germline V gene data show CDR1 as SNHLY and CDR2 as FYNNEI.

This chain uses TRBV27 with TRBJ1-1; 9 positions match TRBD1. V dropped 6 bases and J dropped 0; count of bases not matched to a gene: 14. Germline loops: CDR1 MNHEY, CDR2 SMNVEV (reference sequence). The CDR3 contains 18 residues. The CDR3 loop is CASRARNRGLQMNTEAFF. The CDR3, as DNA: TGTGCCAGCAGGGCGAGGAACAGGGGGCTACAAATGAACACTGAAGCTTTCTTT.

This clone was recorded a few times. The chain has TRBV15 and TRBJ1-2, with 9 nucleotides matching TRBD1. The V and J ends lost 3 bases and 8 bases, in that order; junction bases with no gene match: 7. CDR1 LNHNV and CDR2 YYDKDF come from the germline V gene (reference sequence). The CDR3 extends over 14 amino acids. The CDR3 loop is CATSSPDRGGGYTF. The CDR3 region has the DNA TGTGCCACCAGCAGCCCGGACAGGGGAGGAGGCTACACCTTC.

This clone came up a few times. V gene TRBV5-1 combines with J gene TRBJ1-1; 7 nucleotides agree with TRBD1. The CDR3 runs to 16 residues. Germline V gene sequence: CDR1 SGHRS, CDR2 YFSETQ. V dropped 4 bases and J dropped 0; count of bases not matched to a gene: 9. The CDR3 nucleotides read TGCGCCAGCAGCCCCTCCTCGGGACAGCTGAACACTGAAGCTTTCTTT. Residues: CASSPSSGQLNTEAFF.

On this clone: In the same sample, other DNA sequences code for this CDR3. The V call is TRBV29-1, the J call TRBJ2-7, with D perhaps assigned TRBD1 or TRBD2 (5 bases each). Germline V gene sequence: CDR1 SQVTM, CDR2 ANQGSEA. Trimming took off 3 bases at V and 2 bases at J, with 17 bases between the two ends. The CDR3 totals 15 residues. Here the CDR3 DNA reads TGCAGCGTTGACGTGAACAGAGGGGCTACCTACGAGCAGTACTTC. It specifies CSVDVNRGATYEQYF.

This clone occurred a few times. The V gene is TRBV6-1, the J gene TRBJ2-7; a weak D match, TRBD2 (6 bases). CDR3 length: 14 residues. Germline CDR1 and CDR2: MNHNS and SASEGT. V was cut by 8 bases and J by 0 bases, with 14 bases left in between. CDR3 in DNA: TGTGCCAGCGAAAACCGGGGGACCTCCTACGAGCAGTACTTC. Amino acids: CASENRGTSYEQYF.

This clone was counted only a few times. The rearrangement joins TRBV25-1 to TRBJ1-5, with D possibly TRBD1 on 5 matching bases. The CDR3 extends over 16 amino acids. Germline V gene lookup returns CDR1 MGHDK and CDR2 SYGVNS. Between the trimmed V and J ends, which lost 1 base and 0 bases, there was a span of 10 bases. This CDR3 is CASSESWGTSNQPQHF. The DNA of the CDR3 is TGTGCCAGCAGTGAATCTTGGGGGACTAGCAATCAGCCCCAGCATTTT.